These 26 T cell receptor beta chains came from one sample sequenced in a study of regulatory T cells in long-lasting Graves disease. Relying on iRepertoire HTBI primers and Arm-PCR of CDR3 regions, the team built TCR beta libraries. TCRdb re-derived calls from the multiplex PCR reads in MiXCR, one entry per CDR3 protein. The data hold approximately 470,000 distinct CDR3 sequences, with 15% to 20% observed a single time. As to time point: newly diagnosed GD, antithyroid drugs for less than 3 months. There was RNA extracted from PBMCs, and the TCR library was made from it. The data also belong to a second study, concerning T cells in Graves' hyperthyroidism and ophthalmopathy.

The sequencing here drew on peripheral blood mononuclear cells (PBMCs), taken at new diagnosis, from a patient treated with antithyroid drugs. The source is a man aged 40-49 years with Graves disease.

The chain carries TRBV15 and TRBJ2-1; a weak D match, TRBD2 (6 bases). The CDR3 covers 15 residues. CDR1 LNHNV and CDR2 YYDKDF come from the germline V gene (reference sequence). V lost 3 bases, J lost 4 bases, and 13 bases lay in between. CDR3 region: CATSRPPTSYNEQFF. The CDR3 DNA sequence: TGTGCCACCAGCAGGCCCCCGACTAGTTACAATGAGCAGTTCTTC.

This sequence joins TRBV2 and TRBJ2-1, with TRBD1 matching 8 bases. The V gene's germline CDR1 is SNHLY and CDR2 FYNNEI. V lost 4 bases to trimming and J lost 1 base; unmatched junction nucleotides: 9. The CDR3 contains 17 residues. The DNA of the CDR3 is TGTGCCAGCAGTGGAGATCGGACAGGGCTGTCCTACAATGAGCAGTTCTTC. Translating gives CASSGDRTGLSYNEQFF.

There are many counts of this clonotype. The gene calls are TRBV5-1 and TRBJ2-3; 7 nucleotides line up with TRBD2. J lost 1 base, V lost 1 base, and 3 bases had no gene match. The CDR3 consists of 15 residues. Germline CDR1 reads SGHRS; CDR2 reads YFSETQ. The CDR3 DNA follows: TGCGCCAGCAGCTTGTATCGGGAGGGCACAGATACGCAGTATTTT. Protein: CASSLYREGTDTQYF.

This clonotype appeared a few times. CDR3 sequence reads: CASSSQGADEQFF. Here the CDR3 DNA reads TGTGCCAGCAGTAGCCAGGGGGCCGATGAGCAGTTCTTC. The chain has TRBV2 and TRBJ2-1; 8 bases fit TRBD1. This CDR3 region has 13 residues. V shed 5 bases, J shed 8 bases, and the junction held 5 bases outside the gene matches. The germline V gene has CDR1 SNHLY and CDR2 FYNNEI. Full variable domain (missing parts from reference TRBV2 and TRBJ2-1): EPEVTQTPSHQVTQMGQEVILRCVPISNHLYFYWYRQILGQKVEFLVSFYNNEISEKSEIFDDQFSVERPDGSNFTLKIRSTKLEDSAMYFCASSSQGADEQFFGPGTRLTVL.

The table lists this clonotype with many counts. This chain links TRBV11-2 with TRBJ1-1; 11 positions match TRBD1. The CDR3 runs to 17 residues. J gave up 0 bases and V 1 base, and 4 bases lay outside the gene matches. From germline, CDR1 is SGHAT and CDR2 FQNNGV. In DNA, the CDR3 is TGTGCCAGCAGCTTAGTCCCGGGACAGGGGGTGAACACTGAAGCTTTCTTT. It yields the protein CASSLVPGQGVNTEAFF.

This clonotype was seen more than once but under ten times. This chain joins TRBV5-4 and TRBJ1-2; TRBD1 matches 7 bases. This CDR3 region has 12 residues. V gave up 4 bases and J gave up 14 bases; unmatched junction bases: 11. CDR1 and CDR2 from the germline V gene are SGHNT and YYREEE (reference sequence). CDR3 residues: CASSQRDSGWTF. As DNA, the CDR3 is TGTGCCAGCAGCCAAAGGGACAGCGGTTGGACCTTC.

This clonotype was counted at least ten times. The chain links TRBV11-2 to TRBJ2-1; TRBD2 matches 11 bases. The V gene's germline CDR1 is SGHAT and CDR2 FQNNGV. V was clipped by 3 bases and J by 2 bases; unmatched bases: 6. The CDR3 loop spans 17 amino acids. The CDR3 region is CASSFPETSGAYNEQFF. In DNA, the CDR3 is TGTGCCAGCAGCTTTCCCGAGACTAGCGGGGCCTACAATGAGCAGTTCTTC. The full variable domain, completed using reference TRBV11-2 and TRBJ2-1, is EAGVAQSPRYKIIEKRQSVAFWCNPISGHATLYWYQQILGQGPKLLIQFQNNGVVDDSQLPKDRFSAERLKGVDSTLKIQPAKLEDSAVYLCASSFPETSGAYNEQFFGPGTRLTVL.

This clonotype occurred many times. The CDR3 is CASSSSGTSTYNEQFF. The CDR3 nucleotides read TGTGCCAGCTCATCGTCCGGGACTAGTACGTACAATGAGCAGTTCTTC. The genes are TRBV18 and TRBJ2-1; TRBD2 aligns across 8 bases. Germline CDR1 KGHSH, CDR2 LQKENI. V was clipped by 5 bases and J by 4 bases; unmatched bases: 10. The CDR3 runs 16 residues.

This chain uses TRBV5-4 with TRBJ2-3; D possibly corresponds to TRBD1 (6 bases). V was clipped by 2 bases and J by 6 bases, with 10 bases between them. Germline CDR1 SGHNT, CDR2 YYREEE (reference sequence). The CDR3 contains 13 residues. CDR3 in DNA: TGTGCCAGCAGCTTACCACAGGGCGATACGCAGTATTTT. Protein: CASSLPQGDTQYF. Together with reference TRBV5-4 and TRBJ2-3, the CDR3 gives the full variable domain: ETGVTQSPTHLIKTRGQQVTLRCSSQSGHNTVSWYQQALGQGPQFIFQYYREEENGRGNFPPRFSGLQFPNYSSELNVNALELDDSALYLCASSLPQGDTQYFGPGTRLTVL.

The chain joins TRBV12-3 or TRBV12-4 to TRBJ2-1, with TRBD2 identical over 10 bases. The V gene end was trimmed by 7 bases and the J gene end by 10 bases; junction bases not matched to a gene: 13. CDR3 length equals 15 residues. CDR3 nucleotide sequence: TGTGCCAGCATCCTGCCGAGCGGGAGGGCCCGGGAGCAGTTCTTC. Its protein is CASILPSGRAREQFF.

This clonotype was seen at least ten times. The CDR3 nucleotides read TGTGCCAGCAGCCTGGACAGACTAGCCAAAAACATTCAGTACTTC. Its protein product is CASSLDRLAKNIQYF. The chain employs TRBV7-9 and TRBJ2-4; tentative D call: TRBD1 (6 bases). Trimming left V 5 bases short and J 0 bases short, with 11 bases between. The CDR3 contains 15 residues. Germline CDR1 reads SEHNR; CDR2 reads FQNEAQ (reference sequence).

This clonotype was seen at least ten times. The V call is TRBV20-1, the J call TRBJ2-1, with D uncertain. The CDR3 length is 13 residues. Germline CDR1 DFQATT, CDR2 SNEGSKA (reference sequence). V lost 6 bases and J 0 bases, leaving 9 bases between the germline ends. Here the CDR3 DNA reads TGCAGTGCCCCTATACACTCCTACAATGAGCAGTTCTTC. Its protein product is CSAPIHSYNEQFF.

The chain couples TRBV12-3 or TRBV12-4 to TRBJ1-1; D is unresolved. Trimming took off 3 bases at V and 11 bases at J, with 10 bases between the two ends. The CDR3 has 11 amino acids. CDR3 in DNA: TGTGCCAGCAGTTTTCCCGGCGGGGCTTTCTTT. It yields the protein CASSFPGGAFF.

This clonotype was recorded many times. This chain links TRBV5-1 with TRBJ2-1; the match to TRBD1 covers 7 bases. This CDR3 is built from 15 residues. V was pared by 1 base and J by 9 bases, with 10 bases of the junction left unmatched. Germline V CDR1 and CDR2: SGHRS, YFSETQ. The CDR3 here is CASSLNGDRGTEQFF. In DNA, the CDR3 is TGCGCCAGCAGCTTGAATGGGGACAGAGGGACTGAGCAGTTCTTC.

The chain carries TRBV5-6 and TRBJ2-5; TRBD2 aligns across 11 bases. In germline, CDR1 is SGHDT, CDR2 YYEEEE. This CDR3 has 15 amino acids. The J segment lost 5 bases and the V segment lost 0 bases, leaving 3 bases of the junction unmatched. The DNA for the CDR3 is TGTGCCAGCAGCTTGGGGGGACTAGCGGTTGAGACCCAGTACTTC. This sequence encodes CASSLGGLAVETQYF.

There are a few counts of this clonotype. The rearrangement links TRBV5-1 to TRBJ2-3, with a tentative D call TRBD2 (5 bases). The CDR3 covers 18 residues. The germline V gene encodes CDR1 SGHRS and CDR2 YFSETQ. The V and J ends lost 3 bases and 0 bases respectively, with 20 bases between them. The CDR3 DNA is TGCGCCAGCAGCTCCCCCCCTCGGGGTAGACTCAGCACAGATACGCAGTATTTT. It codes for CASSSPPRGRLSTDTQYF.

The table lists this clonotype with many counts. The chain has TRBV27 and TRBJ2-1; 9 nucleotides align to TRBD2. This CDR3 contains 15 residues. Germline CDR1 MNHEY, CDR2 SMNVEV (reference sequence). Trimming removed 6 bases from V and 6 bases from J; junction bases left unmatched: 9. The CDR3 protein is CASRGLAWAPNEQFF. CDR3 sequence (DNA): TGTGCCAGCAGGGGACTAGCCTGGGCCCCCAATGAGCAGTTCTTC.

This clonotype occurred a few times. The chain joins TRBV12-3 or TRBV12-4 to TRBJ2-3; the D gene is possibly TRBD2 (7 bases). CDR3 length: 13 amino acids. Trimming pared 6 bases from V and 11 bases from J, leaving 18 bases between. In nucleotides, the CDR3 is TGTGCCAGCAGCTCCATCAGGGGACTACGGCAGTATTTT. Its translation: CASSSIRGLRQYF.

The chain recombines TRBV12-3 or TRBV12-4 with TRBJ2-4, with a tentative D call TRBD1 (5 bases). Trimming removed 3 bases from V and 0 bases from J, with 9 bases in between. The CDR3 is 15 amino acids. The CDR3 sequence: CASSFRAPAKNIQYF. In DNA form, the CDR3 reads TGTGCCAGCAGTTTCAGGGCACCAGCCAAAAACATTCAGTACTTC.

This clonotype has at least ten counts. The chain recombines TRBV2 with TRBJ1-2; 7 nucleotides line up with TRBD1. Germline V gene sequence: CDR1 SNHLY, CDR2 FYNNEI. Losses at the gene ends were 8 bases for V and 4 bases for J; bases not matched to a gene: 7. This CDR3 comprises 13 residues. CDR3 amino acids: CASPRGPGYGYTF. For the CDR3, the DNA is TGTGCCAGCCCGAGGGGGCCCGGCTATGGCTACACCTTC.

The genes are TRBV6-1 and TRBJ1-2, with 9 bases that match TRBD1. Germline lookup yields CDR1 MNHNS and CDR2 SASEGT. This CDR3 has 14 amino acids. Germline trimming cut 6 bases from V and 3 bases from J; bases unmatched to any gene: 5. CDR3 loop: CASRRQGDYYGYTF. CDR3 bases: TGTGCCAGCAGACGACAGGGGGATTACTATGGCTACACCTTC.

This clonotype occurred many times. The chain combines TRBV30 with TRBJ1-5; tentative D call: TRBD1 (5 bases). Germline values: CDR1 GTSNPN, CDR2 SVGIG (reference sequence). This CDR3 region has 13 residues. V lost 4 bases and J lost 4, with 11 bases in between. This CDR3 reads CAWTLGGNQPQHF. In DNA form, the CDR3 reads TGTGCCTGGACCCTCGGGGGGAATCAGCCCCAGCATTTT.

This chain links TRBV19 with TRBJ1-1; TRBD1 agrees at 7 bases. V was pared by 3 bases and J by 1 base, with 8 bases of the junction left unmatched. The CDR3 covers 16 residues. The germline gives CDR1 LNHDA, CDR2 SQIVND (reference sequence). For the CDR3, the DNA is TGTGCCAGTAGTATGGATCCAGGGGGAAGGAACACTGAAGCTTTCTTT. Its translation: CASSMDPGGRNTEAFF. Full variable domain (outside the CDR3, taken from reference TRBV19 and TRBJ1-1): DGGITQSPKYLFRKEGQNVTLSCEQNLNHDAMYWYRQDPGQGLRLIYYSQIVNDFQKGDIAEGYSVSREKKESFPLTVTSAQKNPTAFYLCASSMDPGGRNTEAFFGQGTRLTVV.

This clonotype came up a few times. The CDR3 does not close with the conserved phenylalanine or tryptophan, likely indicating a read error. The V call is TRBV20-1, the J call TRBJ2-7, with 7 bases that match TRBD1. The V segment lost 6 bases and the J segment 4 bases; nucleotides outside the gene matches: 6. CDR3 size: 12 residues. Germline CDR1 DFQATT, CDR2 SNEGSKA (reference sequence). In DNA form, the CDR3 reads TGCAGTGCCAAGACAGGGCCTTACGAGCAGTACCTC. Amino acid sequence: CSAKTGPYEQYL.

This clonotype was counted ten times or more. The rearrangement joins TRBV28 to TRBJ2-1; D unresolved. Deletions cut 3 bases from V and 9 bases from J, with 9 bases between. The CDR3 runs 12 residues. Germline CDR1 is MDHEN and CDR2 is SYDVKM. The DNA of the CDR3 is TGTGCCAGCAGTTTTGGTTGGGGTGAGCAGTTCTTC. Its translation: CASSFGWGEQFF.

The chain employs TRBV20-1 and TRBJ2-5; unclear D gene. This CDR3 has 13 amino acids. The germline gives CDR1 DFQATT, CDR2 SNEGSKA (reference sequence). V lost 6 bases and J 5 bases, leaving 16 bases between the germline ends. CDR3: CSAAESRWETQYF. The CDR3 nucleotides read TGCAGTGCCGCGGAAAGCCGGTGGGAGACCCAGTACTTC.